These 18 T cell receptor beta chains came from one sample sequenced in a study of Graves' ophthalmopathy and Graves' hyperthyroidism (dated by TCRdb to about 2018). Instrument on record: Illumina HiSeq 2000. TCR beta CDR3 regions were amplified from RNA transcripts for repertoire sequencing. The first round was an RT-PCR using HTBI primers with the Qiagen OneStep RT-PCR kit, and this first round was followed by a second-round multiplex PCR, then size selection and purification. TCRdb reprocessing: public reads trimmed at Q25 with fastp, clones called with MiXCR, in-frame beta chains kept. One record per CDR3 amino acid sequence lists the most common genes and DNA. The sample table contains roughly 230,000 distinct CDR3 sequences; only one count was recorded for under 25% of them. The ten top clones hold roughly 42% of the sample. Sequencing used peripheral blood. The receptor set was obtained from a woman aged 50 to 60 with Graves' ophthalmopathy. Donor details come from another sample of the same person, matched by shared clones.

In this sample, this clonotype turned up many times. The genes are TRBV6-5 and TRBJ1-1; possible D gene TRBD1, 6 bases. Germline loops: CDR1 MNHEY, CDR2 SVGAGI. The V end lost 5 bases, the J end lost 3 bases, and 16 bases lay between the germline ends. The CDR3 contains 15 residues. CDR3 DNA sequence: TGTGCCAGCAGTCAGCGAACAGGGCTGGACACTGAAGCTTTCTTT. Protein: CASSQRTGLDTEAFF.

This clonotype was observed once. For the CDR3, the DNA is TGTGCCAGCAGTTTAAGGTTCAGGGGTAACACCGGGGAGCTGTTTTTT. Translated, it gives CASSLRFRGNTGELFF. The chain is built from TRBV27 and TRBJ2-2; tentative D call: TRBD1 (6 bases). The CDR3 length is 16 residues. V was trimmed by 2 bases and J by 2 bases, leaving 12 bases between them. Germline V gene data show CDR1 as MNHEY and CDR2 as SMNVEV (reference sequence).

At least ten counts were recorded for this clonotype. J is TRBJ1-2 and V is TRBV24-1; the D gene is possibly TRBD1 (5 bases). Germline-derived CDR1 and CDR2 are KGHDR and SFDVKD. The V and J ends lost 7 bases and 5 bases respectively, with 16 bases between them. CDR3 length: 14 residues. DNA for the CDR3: TGTGCCACCAGCGCCGCCGGGGAGGGGTATGGCTACACCTTC. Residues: CATSAAGEGYGYTF.

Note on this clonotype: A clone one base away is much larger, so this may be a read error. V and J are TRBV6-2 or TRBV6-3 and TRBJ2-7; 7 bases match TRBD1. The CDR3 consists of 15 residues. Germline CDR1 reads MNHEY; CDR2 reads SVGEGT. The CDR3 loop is CASRPTGASHYEQHF. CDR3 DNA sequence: TGTGCCAGCAGACCCACAGGGGCATCGCACTACGAGCAGCACTTC.

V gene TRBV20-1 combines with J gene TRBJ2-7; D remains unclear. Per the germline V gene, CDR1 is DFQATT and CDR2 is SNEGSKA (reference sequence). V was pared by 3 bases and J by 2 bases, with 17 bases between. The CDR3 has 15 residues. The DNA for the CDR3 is TGCAGTGCTAGCCCAACCACGGGCACGACCTACGAGCAGTACTTC. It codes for CSASPTTGTTYEQYF.

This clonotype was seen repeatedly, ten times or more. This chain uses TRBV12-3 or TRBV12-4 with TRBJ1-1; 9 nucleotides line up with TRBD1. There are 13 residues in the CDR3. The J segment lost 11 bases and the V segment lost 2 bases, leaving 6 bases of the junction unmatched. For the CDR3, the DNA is TGTGCCAGCAGTTTATACAGGGGGCGCGAGGCTTTCTTT. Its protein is CASSLYRGREAFF.

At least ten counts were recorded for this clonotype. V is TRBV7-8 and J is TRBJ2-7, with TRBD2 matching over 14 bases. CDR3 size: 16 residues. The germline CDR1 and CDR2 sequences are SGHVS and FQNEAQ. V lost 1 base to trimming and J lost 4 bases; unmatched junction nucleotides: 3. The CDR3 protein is CASSLEGTSGSYEQYF. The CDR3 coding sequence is TGTGCCAGCAGCTTAGAAGGGACTAGCGGGAGTTACGAGCAGTACTTC.

DNA for the CDR3: TGTGCCAGCAGCGTCAAGACTAGCGTTACGAACACCGGGGAGCTGTTTTTT. It is translated as CASSVKTSVTNTGELFF. This sequence joins TRBV7-8 and TRBJ2-2; the match to TRBD2 covers 8 bases. The germline V gene encodes CDR1 SGHVS and CDR2 FQNEAQ. The ends lost 5 bases at V and 0 bases at J; junction bases unmatched: 8. This CDR3 is built from 17 residues. The full variable domain, in which reference TRBV7-8 and TRBJ2-2 provide the parts outside the CDR3, is GAGVSQSPRYKVAKRGQDVALRCDPISGHVSLFWYQQALGQGPEFLTYFQNEAQLDKSGLPSDRFFAERPEGSVSTLKIQRTQQEDSAVYLCASSVKTSVTNTGELFFGEGSRLTVL.

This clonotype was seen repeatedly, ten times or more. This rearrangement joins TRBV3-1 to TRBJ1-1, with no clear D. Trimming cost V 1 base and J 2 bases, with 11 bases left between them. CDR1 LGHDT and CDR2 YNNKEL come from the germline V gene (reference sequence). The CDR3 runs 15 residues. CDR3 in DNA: TGTGCCAGCAGCCAAGGGAGGCAGGACAACACTGAAGCTTTCTTT. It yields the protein CASSQGRQDNTEAFF.

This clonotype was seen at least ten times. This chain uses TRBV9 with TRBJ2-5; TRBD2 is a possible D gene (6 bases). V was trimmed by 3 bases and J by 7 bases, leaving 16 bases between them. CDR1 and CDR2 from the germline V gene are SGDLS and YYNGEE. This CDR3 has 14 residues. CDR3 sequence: CASSATDGSGTQYF. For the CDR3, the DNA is TGTGCCAGCAGCGCCACGGACGGGAGCGGGACCCAGTACTTC. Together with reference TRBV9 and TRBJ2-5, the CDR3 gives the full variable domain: DSGVTQTPKHLITATGQRVTLRCSPRSGDLSVYWYQQSLDQGLQFLIQYYNGEERAKGNILERFSAQQFPDLHSELNLSSLELGDSALYFCASSATDGSGTQYFGPGTRLLVL.

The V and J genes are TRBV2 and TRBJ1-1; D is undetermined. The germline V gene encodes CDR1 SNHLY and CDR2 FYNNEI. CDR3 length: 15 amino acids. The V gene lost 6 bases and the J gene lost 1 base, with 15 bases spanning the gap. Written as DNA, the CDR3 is TGTGCCAGCAGCCCCAGCATCAGGACGAACACTGAAGCTTTCTTT. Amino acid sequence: CASSPSIRTNTEAFF.

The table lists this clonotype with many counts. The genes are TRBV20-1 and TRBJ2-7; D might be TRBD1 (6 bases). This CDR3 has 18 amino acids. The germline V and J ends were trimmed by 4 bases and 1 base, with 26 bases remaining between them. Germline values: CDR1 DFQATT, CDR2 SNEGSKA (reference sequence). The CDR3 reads CSAIRDNYNPPQSYEQYF. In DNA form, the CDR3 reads TGCAGTGCTATCCGGGACAACTACAATCCCCCCCAATCCTACGAGCAGTACTTC.

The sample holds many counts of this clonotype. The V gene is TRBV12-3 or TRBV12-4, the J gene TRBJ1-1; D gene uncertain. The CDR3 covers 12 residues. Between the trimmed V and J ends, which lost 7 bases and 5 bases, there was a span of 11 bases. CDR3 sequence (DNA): TGTGCCAGCACCTTCTCTGGGACTGAAGCTTTCTTT. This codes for CASTFSGTEAFF.

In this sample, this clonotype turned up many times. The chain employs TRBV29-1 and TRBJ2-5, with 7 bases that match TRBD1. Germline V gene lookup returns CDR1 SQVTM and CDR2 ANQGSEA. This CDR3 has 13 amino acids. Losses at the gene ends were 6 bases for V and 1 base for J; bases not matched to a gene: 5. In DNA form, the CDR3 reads TGCAGCGTCGCCGGGACAGTCCAAGAGACCCAGTACTTC. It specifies CSVAGTVQETQYF. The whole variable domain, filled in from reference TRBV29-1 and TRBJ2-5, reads SAVISQKPSRDICQRGTSLTIQCQVDSQVTMMFWYRQQPGQSLTLIATANQGSEATYESGFVIDKFPISRPNLTFSTLTVSNMSPEDSSIYLCSVAGTVQETQYFGPGTRLLVL.

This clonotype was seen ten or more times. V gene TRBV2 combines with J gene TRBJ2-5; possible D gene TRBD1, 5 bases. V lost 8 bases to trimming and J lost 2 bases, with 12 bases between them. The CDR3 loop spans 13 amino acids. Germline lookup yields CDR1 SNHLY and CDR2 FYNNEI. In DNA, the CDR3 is TGTGCCAGCGGGGCAGGAACTCAAGAGACCCAGTACTTC. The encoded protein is CASGAGTQETQYF.

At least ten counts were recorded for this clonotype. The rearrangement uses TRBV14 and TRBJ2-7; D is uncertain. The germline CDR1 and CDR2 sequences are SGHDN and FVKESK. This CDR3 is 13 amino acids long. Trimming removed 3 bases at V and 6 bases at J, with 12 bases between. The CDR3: CASSQGWIGEQYF. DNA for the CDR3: TGTGCCAGCAGCCAGGGTTGGATCGGCGAGCAGTACTTC.

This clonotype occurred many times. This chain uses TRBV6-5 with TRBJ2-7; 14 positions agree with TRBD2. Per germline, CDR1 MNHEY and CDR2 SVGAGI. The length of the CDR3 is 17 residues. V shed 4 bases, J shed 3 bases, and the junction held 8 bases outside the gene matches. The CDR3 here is CASSSPDGTSGSYEQYF. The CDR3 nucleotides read TGTGCCAGCAGTTCCCCTGACGGGACTAGCGGGAGCTACGAGCAGTACTTC.

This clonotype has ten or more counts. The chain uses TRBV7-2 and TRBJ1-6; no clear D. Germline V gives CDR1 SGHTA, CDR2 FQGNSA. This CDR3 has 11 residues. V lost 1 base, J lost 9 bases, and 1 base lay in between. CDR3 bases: TGTGCCAGCAGCTTAGGTTCACCCCTCCACTTT. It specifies CASSLGSPLHF.